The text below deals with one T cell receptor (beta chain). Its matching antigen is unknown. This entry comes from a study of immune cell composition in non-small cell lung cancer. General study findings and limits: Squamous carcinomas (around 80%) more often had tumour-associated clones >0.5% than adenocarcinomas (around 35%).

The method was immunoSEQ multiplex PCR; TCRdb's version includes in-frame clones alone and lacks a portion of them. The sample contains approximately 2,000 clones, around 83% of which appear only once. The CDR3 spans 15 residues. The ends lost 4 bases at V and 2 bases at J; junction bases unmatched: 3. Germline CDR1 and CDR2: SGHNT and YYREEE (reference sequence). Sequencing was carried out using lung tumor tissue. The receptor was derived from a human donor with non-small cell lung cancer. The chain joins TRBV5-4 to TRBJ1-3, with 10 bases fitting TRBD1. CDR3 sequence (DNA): TGTGCCAGCAGCGTAGGACAGGGGGCTGGAAACACCATATATTTT. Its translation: CASSVGQGAGNTIYF.